These 32 T cell receptor beta chains were sequenced from one sample in a study of T cell responses to AZD1222 COVID-19 vaccine. Data came from immunoSEQ multiplex PCR; TCRdb stores just in-frame clones and leaves some out. The profile shows about 83,000 clones, around 90% of them singletons. The input for sequencing was peripheral blood, taken on day 0 of MenACWY control vaccination. Every receptor here comes from an adult in good health.

This clone was found once. This sequence joins TRBV2 and TRBJ1-3; D is unclear. Per germline, CDR1 SNHLY and CDR2 FYNNEI. The V and J ends lost 7 bases and 0 bases respectively, with 10 bases between them. This CDR3 is built from 14 residues. The DNA of the CDR3 is TGTGCCAGCACCCCCACAGACTCTGGAAACACCATATATTTT. Translated: CASTPTDSGNTIYF.

J is TRBJ2-5 and V is TRBV21-1; the table calls TRBD1, which could not be checked here. TRBV21-1 is tagged as a pseudogene. The CDR3 is made up of 13 amino acids. The CDR3 DNA is TGTGCCAGCAGCACCGGACAGTGTCCCCTTAAGTACTTC. This translates into CASSTGQCPLKYF.

This clone was observed once. V is TRBV9 and J is TRBJ2-2; D remains ambiguous. Germline CDR1 reads SGDLS; CDR2 reads YYNGEE. There are 15 residues in the CDR3. Trimming stripped 0 bases from V and 5 bases from J, with 11 bases between. CDR3 bases: TGTGCCAGCAGCGTAGGGGTGGGTTCAACCGGGGAGCTGTTTTTT. Amino acids: CASSVGVGSTGELFF. The whole variable domain, filled in from reference TRBV9 and TRBJ2-2, reads DSGVTQTPKHLITATGQRVTLRCSPRSGDLSVYWYQQSLDQGLQFLIQYYNGEERAKGNILERFSAQQFPDLHSELNLSSLELGDSALYFCASSVGVGSTGELFFGEGSRLTVL.

This sequence joins TRBV6-5 and TRBJ1-4; no clear D gene. The V end was cut by 6 bases, the J end by 0 bases, with 11 bases between. Germline CDR1 reads MNHEY; CDR2 reads SVGAGI. The CDR3 has 15 amino acids. The CDR3 loop is CASRRTFPTNEKLFF. CDR3 coding DNA: TGTGCCAGCAGGAGGACTTTTCCAACTAATGAAAAACTGTTTTTT.

V usage is TRBV4-1 and J usage is TRBJ1-1; no reliable D call. Per germline, CDR1 MGHRA and CDR2 YSYEKL. Trimming shortened V by 0 bases and J by 6 bases, and 14 bases separated the two germline ends. CDR3 length: 15 amino acids. CDR3: CASSQESRFTAEAFF. CDR3 coding DNA: TGCGCCAGCAGCCAAGAATCGCGCTTTACCGCTGAAGCTTTCTTT.

This chain joins TRBV27 and TRBJ1-1, with 7 bases aligning to TRBD1. CDR1 and CDR2 from the germline V gene are MNHEY and SMNVEV (reference sequence). The CDR3 extends over 12 amino acids. The V segment lost 3 bases and the J segment 11 bases; nucleotides outside the gene matches: 6. CDR3 region: CASSFRTGVAFF. CDR3 nucleotides: TGTGCCAGCAGTTTCCGAACAGGGGTCGCTTTCTTT.

The CDR3 is CASSLKSGAKETQYF. CDR3 nucleotide sequence: TGCGCCAGCAGCTTGAAGTCAGGCGCGAAGGAGACCCAGTACTTC. The V call is TRBV5-1, the J call TRBJ2-5; D remains ambiguous. The ends were cut back, 1 base at V and 5 bases at J, with 15 bases in the middle. This CDR3 has 15 amino acids. Germline CDR1 and CDR2: SGHRS and YFSETQ.

V usage is TRBV6-5 and J usage is TRBJ1-2, with no clear D. Germline V gene lookup returns CDR1 MNHEY and CDR2 SVGAGI. CDR3 length equals 11 residues. V lost 2 bases to trimming and J lost 8 bases, with 6 bases between them. This chain's CDR3 is CASSYGVGYTF. CDR3 in DNA: TGTGCCAGCAGTTACGGAGTGGGCTACACCTTC.

V usage is TRBV30 and J usage is TRBJ1-6; 7 bases are a match to TRBD1. In germline, CDR1 is GTSNPN, CDR2 SVGIG (reference sequence). Unmatched junction bases numbered 7, after V lost 3 bases and J lost 5 bases. The CDR3 covers 15 residues. In nucleotides, the CDR3 is TGTGCCTGGAGGGACCCTCAGGGGGATAATTCACCCCTCCACTTT. It is translated as CAWRDPQGDNSPLHF.

This clone was detected once. The gene calls are TRBV12-3 or TRBV12-4 and TRBJ2-7; perhaps TRBD1 as D (5 bases). V was clipped by 8 bases and J by 7 bases, with 15 bases between them. The CDR3 is 12 amino acids. The CDR3 loop reads CASGAILGEQYF. In DNA, the CDR3 is TGTGCCAGCGGGGCCATATTGGGGGAGCAGTACTTC.

The J gene is TRBJ1-2, the V gene TRBV19; TRBD1 aligns across 7 bases. V lost 3 bases and J lost 4; bases outside the gene matches: 5. Germline V gene lookup returns CDR1 LNHDA and CDR2 SQIVND (reference sequence). The CDR3 has 14 residues. The CDR3 loop reads CASSIATGSYGYTF. CDR3 DNA: TGTGCCAGTAGTATCGCGACAGGGAGCTATGGCTACACCTTC.

The chain is built from TRBV18 and TRBJ1-1; the D gene is possibly TRBD1 (6 bases). Trimming took off 1 base at V and 3 bases at J, with 9 bases between the two ends. CDR1 is KGHSH, CDR2 LQKENI, per germline. This CDR3 has 14 amino acids. Here the CDR3 reads CASSPQGGDTEAFF. CDR3 coding DNA: TGTGCCAGCTCACCACAAGGGGGGGACACTGAAGCTTTCTTT.

This chain connects TRBV6-4 to TRBJ2-5; D gene uncertain. With 5 bases removed from V and 4 bases from J, the gap between germline ends came to 11 bases. There are 13 residues in the CDR3. Germline V CDR1 and CDR2: MRHNA, SNTAGT. The DNA of the CDR3 is TGTGCCAGCAGTTGGACCATGGGAGAGACCCAGTACTTC. Residues: CASSWTMGETQYF.

In its sample, this clone was seen once. This rearrangement joins TRBV2 to TRBJ2-7, with 10 bases aligning to TRBD1. The CDR3 contains 17 residues. Germline CDR1 and CDR2: SNHLY and FYNNEI. Trimming took 8 bases from V and 1 from J; bases not matched to a gene: 14. CDR3 amino acids: CASVSRDRGPGSYEQYF. The CDR3 bases are TGTGCCAGCGTGTCCCGAGACAGGGGGCCCGGTTCCTACGAGCAGTACTTC.

CDR3: CSVARALGEQYF. In DNA, the CDR3 is TGCAGCGTTGCGAGGGCCCTAGGCGAGCAGTACTTC. The rearrangement links TRBV29-1 to TRBJ2-7, with D possibly being TRBD2 (5 bases). Trimming pared 4 bases from V and 6 bases from J, leaving 13 bases between. The CDR3 covers 12 residues. Per the germline V gene, CDR1 is SQVTM and CDR2 is ANQGSEA.

The table lists this clone with a few counts. The rearrangement joins TRBV27 to TRBJ2-1, with 12 bases matching TRBD2. Trimming at V came to 3 bases and at J to 5 bases, leaving 5 bases not matched to a gene. This CDR3 has 16 amino acids. The germline V gene encodes CDR1 MNHEY and CDR2 SMNVEV (reference sequence). CDR3 protein: CASSFLAGGPHNEQFF. The CDR3 nucleotides are TGTGCCAGCAGTTTTCTAGCGGGAGGGCCGCACAATGAGCAGTTCTTC.

The chain links TRBV6-5 to TRBJ2-7, with unresolved D. With 2 bases removed from V and 0 bases from J, the gap between germline ends came to 11 bases. The length of the CDR3 is 15 residues. Per germline, CDR1 MNHEY and CDR2 SVGAGI. CDR3 bases: TGTGCCAGCAGTTACGGAGACACACCCTCCTACGAGCAGTACTTC. Its protein product is CASSYGDTPSYEQYF.

J is TRBJ1-1 and V is TRBV4-3, with no clear D. With 5 bases removed from V and 1 base from J, the gap between germline ends came to 8 bases. From germline, CDR1 is LGHNA and CDR2 YSLEER. This CDR3 has 13 amino acids. Here the CDR3 reads CASSRRGNTEAFF. The CDR3 bases are TGCGCCAGCAGCAGACGGGGGAACACTGAAGCTTTCTTT.

The rearrangement links TRBV29-1 to TRBJ1-1; possibly TRBD1 for D (6 bases). There are 12 residues in the CDR3. V lost 3 bases and J 1 base, leaving 6 bases between the germline ends. The germline gives CDR1 SQVTM, CDR2 ANQGSEA. The CDR3 region is CSVDRGNTEAFF. The CDR3 DNA reads TGCAGCGTTGACAGGGGGAACACTGAAGCTTTCTTT.

The rearrangement links TRBV3-1 (or the pseudogene TRBV3-2) to TRBJ2-2; 8 bases are a match to TRBD2. The CDR3 is made up of 16 amino acids. The germline CDR1 and CDR2 sequences are LGHDT and YNNKEL (reference sequence). The V segment lost 5 bases and the J segment 2 bases; nucleotides outside the gene matches: 7. CDR3 DNA: TGTGCCAGCAGCTCCCTGAGCGGGAGTAACACCGGGGAGCTGTTTTTT. Its protein is CASSSLSGSNTGELFF.

V is TRBV7-9 and J is TRBJ2-1; D call uncertain. Trimming removed 1 base from V and 2 bases from J, with 9 bases in between. Per the germline V gene, CDR1 is SEHNR and CDR2 is FQNEAQ (reference sequence). The CDR3 is 15 residues long. CDR3: CASSLGGSTYNEQFF. CDR3 in DNA: TGTGCCAGCAGCTTAGGCGGTTCCACCTACAATGAGCAGTTCTTC.

The chain recombines TRBV5-1 with TRBJ2-7; 8 bases are shared with TRBD2. Trimming at V came to 0 bases and at J to 0 bases, leaving 5 bases not matched to a gene. This CDR3 spans 16 amino acids. In germline, CDR1 is SGHRS, CDR2 YFSETQ. The CDR3 coding sequence is TGCGCCAGCAGCTTGGGCCTAGCGGGTGCCTCCTACGAGCAGTACTTC. As protein: CASSLGLAGASYEQYF.

V and J are TRBV10-1 and TRBJ1-1; D gene unclear. V was clipped by 4 bases and J by 2 bases, with 8 bases between them. The CDR3 spans 13 residues. Germline values: CDR1 WNHNN, CDR2 SYGVQD (reference sequence). The CDR3 loop is CASSGDTNTEAFF. As DNA, the CDR3 is TGCGCCAGCAGTGGTGACACTAACACTGAAGCTTTCTTT.

The chain couples TRBV4-3 to TRBJ2-2; weak D call: TRBD1 (5 bases). V lost 0 bases to trimming and J lost 4 bases, with 9 bases between them. Germline V gene data show CDR1 as LGHNA and CDR2 as YSLEER. CDR3 length equals 15 residues. DNA of the CDR3: TGCGCCAGCAGCCAAGACGCGACAGCCACCGGGGAGCTGTTTTTT. Translation: CASSQDATATGELFF.

This clone has only one observation. The V gene is TRBV29-1, the J gene TRBJ2-7; maybe TRBD2 (5 bases). Germline V gene data show CDR1 as SQVTM and CDR2 as ANQGSEA. CDR3 length equals 16 residues. V was clipped by 2 bases and J by 6 bases, with 23 bases between them. CDR3 protein: CSVETRSEGTQGEQYF. CDR3 in DNA: TGCAGCGTTGAAACTCGTTCTGAGGGTACCCAAGGCGAGCAGTACTTC.

This sequence joins TRBV7-2 and TRBJ2-1; 8 nucleotides agree with TRBD1. V was clipped by 6 bases and J by 8 bases; unmatched bases: 6. CDR1 and CDR2 from the germline V gene are SGHTA and FQGNSA. The CDR3 runs 13 residues. The CDR3, as DNA: TGTGCCAGCAGTCGTGGACAGGGCGATGAGCAGTTCTTC. Protein product: CASSRGQGDEQFF. The complete variable domain, with remaining parts taken from reference TRBV7-2 and TRBJ2-1, reads GAGVSQSPSNKVTEKGKDVELRCDPISGHTALYWYRQSLGQGLEFLIYFQGNSAPDKSGLPSDRFSAERTGGSVSTLTIQRTQQEDSAVYLCASSRGQGDEQFFGPGTRLTVL.

The rearrangement joins TRBV6-5 to TRBJ2-1; D gene uncertain. V was shortened by 2 bases and J by 0 bases, with 11 bases between the two germline ends. The CDR3 has 16 residues. Germline V gene sequence: CDR1 MNHEY, CDR2 SVGAGI. The CDR3 here is CASSYTRTISYNEQFF. Written as DNA, the CDR3 is TGTGCCAGCAGTTACACCCGGACCATCTCCTACAATGAGCAGTTCTTC.

The chain joins TRBV5-4 to TRBJ2-7; tentatively, D is TRBD1 (6 bases). V shed 1 base and J shed 0 bases, with 17 bases lying between them. The length of the CDR3 is 17 residues. Per germline, CDR1 SGHNT and CDR2 YYREEE (reference sequence). The CDR3 is CASSLSAGADSSYEQYF. The CDR3, as DNA: TGTGCCAGCAGCTTGAGCGCTGGGGCGGACAGCTCCTACGAGCAGTACTTC.

J is TRBJ1-5 and V is TRBV6-5; weak D call: TRBD1 (6 bases). From germline, CDR1 is MNHEY and CDR2 SVGAGI. The length of the CDR3 is 15 residues. Trimming took off 6 bases at V and 0 bases at J, with 12 bases between the two ends. DNA of the CDR3: TGTGCCAGCAGCATGACAGGCAATAGCAATCAGCCCCAGCATTTT. It specifies CASSMTGNSNQPQHF.

The chain employs TRBV12-3 or TRBV12-4 and TRBJ2-1; D unresolved. The germline V and J ends were trimmed by 5 bases and 8 bases, with 13 bases remaining between them. There are 13 residues in the CDR3. The CDR3 reads CASSHLVSDEQFF. CDR3 nucleotides: TGTGCCAGCAGTCATCTAGTGAGCGATGAGCAGTTCTTC.

The chain has TRBV12-3 or TRBV12-4 and TRBJ1-2, with D uncertain. The germline V and J ends were trimmed by 3 bases and 8 bases, with 10 bases remaining between them. The CDR3 runs to 12 residues. The CDR3 DNA is TGTGCCAGCAGTTTTGCTTTGAGAGGCTACACCTTC. This gives the protein CASSFALRGYTF.

The V and J genes are TRBV30 and TRBJ1-1; D ambiguous. V shed 2 bases and J shed 5 bases, with 12 bases lying between them. CDR3 length equals 13 residues. Germline values: CDR1 GTSNPN, CDR2 SVGIG (reference sequence). CDR3 in amino acids: CAWSRARATEAFF. The CDR3 DNA sequence: TGTGCCTGGAGTCGAGCCCGGGCTACTGAAGCTTTCTTT.